This T cell receptor beta chain was found in a study of OX40 agonist ivuxolimab in advanced cancers. In terms of the full investigation: The costimulatory receptor OX40 (CD134) was targeted by ivuxolimab, a fully human IgG2 agonistic monoclonal antibody. Intravenous ivuxolimab was administered to patients every 2 weeks at six dose levels: 0.01, 0.1, 0.3, 1.5, 3 and 10 mg/kg. Among the approximately 54 dose-escalation patients, 19 had hepatocellular carcinoma, approximately 15 melanoma, 9 renal cell carcinoma and 9 head and neck cancer. A male proportion of 70% to 90% and a mean age of approximately 62 years, ranging from 23 to 79, were recorded for the dose-escalation cohort. Prior anti-PD-1, anti-PD-L1 or anti-CTLA-4 therapy was permitted, and checkpoint inhibitors had been received by about 37% of dose-escalation patients. Partial responses occurred in three dose-escalation patients: two with cutaneous melanoma and one with hepatocellular carcinoma. Peripheral TCRbeta sequencing aimed to test whether ivuxolimab altered TCR sequence diversity and caused clonal T-cell expansion. The paper covers the monotherapy dose-escalation part of the phase I ivuxolimab trial, which included N ≈ 57 patients.

V drops 3 bases and J drops 3 bases, leaving 11 bases in between. From cysteine to phenylalanine, the CDR3 is 14 amino acids long. Left in the record is the CDR3 DNA by itself, 42 bases read in frame from the first base. For CDR1 and CDR2, the germline V gene (reference sequence) lists MNHEY and SMNVEV. To sequence the TCRbeta CDR3 region, genomic DNA was isolated from the sorted cells. The immunoSEQ Assay was used for sequencing of TCRbeta CDR3 regions. The clones in this table, taken by TCRdb from immuneACCESS, are in-frame only. Not every clone is retained; where verified, under half of the shortfall comes from an unresolved V gene, and the cause of the rest is unknown. The sample has approximately 69,000 clones on record, over 90% of them singletons. The ten largest clones represent 15% to 18% of the sample. Overall study outcomes, separate from this receptor: Partial responders in the 0.1-3.0 mg/kg groups had among the lowest normalized peripheral clonal expansion, especially among CD8+ T cells. Low levels of normalized T-cell clonal expansion were also seen in some patients who did not respond. The antigen specificity of the peripheral T cells that underwent clonal expansion was not determined. At doses of 0.1 to 3.0 mg/kg, clonal expansion of both CD4+ and CD8+ T cells in blood was seen between baseline and week 6. After ivuxolimab, CD8+ T cells had more expanded clones than CD4+ T cells on average.

The trial excluded patients who had a history of autoimmune disease or who were on systemic immunosuppression. Peripheral blood for TCR sequencing was drawn from every dose cohort at baseline, at cycle 4 day 1 and at cycle 7 day 1. The samples were taken from a phase I, first-in-human, multicenter, open-label dose-escalation trial of ivuxolimab. Adults with locally advanced or metastatic melanoma, renal cell, hepatocellular, or head and neck squamous cell carcinoma were enrolled in the trial. Before TCR sequencing, CD4+ and CD8+ T cells were separately sorted from peripheral blood. As regards this clone: The specificity of this receptor is unknown. No clone much larger than this one lies a single base away; base qualities are absent.

The sequence joins TRBV27 to TRBJ1-1, and perhaps TRBD1 as D gene, on 5 matching bases. The sample consisted of CD4+ or CD8+ T cells sorted from blood, taken in a trial of the OX40 agonist ivuxolimab. The clonotype originates from an adult with an advanced solid tumor such as melanoma, head and neck, liver or kidney cancer. The CDR3 region reads CASSLYRGDTEAFF. The DNA sequence follows: TGTGCCAGCAGTTTGTACCGGGGGGACACTGAAGCTTTCTTT.